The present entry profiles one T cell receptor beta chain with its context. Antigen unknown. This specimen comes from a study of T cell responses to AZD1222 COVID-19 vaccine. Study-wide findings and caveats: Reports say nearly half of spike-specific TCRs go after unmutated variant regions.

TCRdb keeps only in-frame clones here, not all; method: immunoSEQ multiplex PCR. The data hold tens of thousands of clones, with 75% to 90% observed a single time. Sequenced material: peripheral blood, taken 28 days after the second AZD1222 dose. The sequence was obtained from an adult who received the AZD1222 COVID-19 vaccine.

CDR3 sequence reads: CASSPGTTAGYGYTF. DNA for the CDR3: TGTGCCAGCTCACCAGGGACCACCGCGGGCTATGGCTACACCTTC. This sequence joins TRBV18 and TRBJ1-2, with D perhaps matching TRBD1 (5 bases). The germline CDR1 and CDR2 sequences are KGHSH and LQKENI. There are 15 residues in the CDR3. V was pared by 2 bases and J by 4 bases, with 14 bases between. The full variable domain, in which reference TRBV18 and TRBJ1-2 provide the parts outside the CDR3, is NAGVMQNPRHLVRRRGQEARLRCSPMKGHSHVYWYRQLPEEGLKFMVYLQKENIIDESGMPKERFSAEFPKEGPSILRIQQVVRGDSAAYFCASSPGTTAGYGYTFGSGTRLTVV.